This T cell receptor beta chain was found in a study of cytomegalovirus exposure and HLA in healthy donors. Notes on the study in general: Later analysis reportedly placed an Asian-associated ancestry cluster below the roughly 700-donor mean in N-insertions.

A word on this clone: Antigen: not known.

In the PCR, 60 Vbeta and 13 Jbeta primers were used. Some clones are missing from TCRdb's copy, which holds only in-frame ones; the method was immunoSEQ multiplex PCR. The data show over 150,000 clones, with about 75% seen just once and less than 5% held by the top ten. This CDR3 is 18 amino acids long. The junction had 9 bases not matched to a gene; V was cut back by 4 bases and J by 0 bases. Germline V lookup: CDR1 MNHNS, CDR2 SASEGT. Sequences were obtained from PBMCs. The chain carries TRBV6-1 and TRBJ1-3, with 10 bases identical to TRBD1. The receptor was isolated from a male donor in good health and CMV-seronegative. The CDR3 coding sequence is TGTGCCAGCAGTGTGGACAGGGGGGTAAAGGGCTCTGGAAACACCATATATTTT. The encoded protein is CASSVDRGVKGSGNTIYF.